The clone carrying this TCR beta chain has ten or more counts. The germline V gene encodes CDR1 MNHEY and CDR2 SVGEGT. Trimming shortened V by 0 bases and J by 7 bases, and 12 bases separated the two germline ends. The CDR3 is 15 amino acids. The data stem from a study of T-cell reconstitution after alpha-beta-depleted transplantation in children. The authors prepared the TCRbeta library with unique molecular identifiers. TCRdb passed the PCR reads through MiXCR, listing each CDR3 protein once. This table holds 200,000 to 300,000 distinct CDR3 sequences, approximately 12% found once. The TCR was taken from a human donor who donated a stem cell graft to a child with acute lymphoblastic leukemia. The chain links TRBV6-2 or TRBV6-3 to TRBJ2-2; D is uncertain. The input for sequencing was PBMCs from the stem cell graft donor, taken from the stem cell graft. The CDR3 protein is CASSYSPQSGGELFF. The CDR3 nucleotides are TGTGCCAGCAGTTACTCCCCCCAGTCTGGCGGGGAGCTGTTTTTT.